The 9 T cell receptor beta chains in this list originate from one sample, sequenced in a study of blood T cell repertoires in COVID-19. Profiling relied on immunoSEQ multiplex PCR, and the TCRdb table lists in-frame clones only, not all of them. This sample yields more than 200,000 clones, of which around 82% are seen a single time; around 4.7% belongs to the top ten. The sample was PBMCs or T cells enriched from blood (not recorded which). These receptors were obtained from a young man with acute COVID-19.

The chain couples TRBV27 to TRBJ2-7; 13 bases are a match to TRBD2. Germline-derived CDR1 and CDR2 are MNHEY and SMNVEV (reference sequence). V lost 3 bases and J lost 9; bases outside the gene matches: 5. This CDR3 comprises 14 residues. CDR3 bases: TGTGCCAGCAGTTTCGGGACTAGCGGGGAGCGGCAGTACTTC. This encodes CASSFGTSGERQYF.

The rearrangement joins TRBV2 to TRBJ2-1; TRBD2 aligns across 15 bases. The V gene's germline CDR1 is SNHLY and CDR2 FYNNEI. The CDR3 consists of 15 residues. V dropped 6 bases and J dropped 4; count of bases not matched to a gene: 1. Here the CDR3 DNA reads TGTGCCAGCAGGGGACTAGCGGGGGGTTACAATGAGCAGTTCTTC. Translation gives CASRGLAGGYNEQFF. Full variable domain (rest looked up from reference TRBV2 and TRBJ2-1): EPEVTQTPSHQVTQMGQEVILRCVPISNHLYFYWYRQILGQKVEFLVSFYNNEISEKSEIFDDQFSVERPDGSNFTLKIRSTKLEDSAMYFCASRGLAGGYNEQFFGPGTRLTVL.

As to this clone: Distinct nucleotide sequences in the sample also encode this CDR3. For the CDR3, the DNA is TGCGCCAGCAGCTGGACAGGGGACAATGAGCAGTTCTTC. As protein: CASSWTGDNEQFF. The chain recombines TRBV5-1 with TRBJ2-1, with TRBD1 matching 9 bases. J gave up 5 bases and V 3 bases, and 0 bases lay outside the gene matches. The CDR3 covers 13 residues. Germline V CDR1 and CDR2: SGHRS, YFSETQ. Full variable domain (outside the CDR3, taken from reference TRBV5-1 and TRBJ2-1): KAGVTQTPRYLIKTRGQQVTLSCSPISGHRSVSWYQQTPGQGLQFLFEYFSETQRNKGNFPGRFSGRQFSNSRSEMNVSTLELGDSALYLCASSWTGDNEQFFGPGTRLTVL.

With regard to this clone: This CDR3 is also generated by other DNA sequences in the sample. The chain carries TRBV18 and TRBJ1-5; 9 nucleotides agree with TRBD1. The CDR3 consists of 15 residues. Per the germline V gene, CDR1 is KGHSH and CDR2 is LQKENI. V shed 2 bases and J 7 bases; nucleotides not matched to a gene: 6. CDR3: CASSPTTGGGQPQHF. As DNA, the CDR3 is TGTGCCAGCTCACCAACGACAGGGGGAGGCCAGCCCCAGCATTTT.

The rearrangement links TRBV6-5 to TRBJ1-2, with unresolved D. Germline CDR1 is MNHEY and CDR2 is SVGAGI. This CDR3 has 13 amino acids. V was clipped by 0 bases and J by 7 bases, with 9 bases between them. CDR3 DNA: TGTGCCAGCAGTTACTCGATAACTTCTGGCTACACCTTC. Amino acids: CASSYSITSGYTF.

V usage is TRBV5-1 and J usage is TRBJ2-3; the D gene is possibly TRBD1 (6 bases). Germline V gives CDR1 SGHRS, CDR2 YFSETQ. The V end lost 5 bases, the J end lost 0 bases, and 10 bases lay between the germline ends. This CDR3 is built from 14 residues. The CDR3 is CASRKGDSTDTQYF. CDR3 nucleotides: TGCGCCAGCAGGAAGGGGGACAGCACAGATACGCAGTATTTT. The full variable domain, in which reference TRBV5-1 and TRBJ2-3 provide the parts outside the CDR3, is KAGVTQTPRYLIKTRGQQVTLSCSPISGHRSVSWYQQTPGQGLQFLFEYFSETQRNKGNFPGRFSGRQFSNSRSEMNVSTLELGDSALYLCASRKGDSTDTQYFGPGTRLTVL.

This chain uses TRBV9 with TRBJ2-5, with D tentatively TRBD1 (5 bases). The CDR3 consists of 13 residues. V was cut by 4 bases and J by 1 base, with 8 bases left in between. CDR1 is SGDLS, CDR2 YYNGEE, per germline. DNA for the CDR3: TGTGCCAGCAGCTCGGACATCCAAGAGACCCAGTACTTC. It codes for CASSSDIQETQYF.

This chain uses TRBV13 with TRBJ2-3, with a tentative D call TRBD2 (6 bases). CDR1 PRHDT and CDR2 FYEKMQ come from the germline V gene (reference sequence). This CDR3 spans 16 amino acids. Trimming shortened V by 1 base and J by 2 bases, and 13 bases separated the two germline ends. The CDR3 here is CASSLVVAGYTDTQYF. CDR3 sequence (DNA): TGTGCCAGCAGCTTAGTCGTCGCGGGGTACACAGATACGCAGTATTTT. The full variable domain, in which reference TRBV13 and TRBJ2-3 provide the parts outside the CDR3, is AAGVIQSPRHLIKEKRETATLKCYPIPRHDTVYWYQQGPGQDPQFLISFYEKMQSDKGSIPDRFSAQQFSDYHSELNMSSLELGDSALYFCASSLVVAGYTDTQYFGPGTRLTVL.

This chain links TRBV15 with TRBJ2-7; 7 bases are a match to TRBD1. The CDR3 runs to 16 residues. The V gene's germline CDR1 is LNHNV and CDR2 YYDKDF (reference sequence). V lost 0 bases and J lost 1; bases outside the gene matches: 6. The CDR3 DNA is TGTGCCACCAGCAGAGACTATGGGACAGTGTCCTACGAGCAGTACTTC. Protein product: CATSRDYGTVSYEQYF.